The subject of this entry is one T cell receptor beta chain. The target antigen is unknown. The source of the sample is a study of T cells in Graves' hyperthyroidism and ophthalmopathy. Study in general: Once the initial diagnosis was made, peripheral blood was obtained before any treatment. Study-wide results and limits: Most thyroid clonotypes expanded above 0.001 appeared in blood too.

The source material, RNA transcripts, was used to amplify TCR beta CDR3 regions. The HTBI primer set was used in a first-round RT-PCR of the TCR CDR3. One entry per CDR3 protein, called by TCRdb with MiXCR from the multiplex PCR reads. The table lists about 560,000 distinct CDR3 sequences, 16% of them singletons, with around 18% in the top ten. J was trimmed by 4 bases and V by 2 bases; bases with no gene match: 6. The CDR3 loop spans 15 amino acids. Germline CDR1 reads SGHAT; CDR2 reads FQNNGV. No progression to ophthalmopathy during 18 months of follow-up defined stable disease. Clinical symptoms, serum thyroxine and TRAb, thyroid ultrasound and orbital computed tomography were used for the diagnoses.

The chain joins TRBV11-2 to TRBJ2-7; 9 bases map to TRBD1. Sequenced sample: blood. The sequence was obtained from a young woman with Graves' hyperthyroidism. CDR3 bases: TGTGCCAGCAGCTTATTACGGACAGGGGTATACGAGCAGTACTTC. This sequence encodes CASSLLRTGVYEQYF.